Detailed here is one TCR beta chain. Its antigen remains unknown. The sample originates from a study of CD8 T cells in Susac syndrome. Whole-study results and caveats: CD4+ T cell repertoires in Susac syndrome exhibited no evidence of clonal expansion.

Deletions cut 3 bases from V and 6 bases from J, with 13 bases between. This CDR3 spans 14 amino acids. Random hexamers were used to reverse transcribe roughly 0.5 to 1 ug of RNA. TCRdb ran MiXCR on the immunoSEQ multiplex PCR reads and lists one entry per CDR3 protein. The table includes fewer than 200,000 distinct CDR3 sequences, roughly 94% detected once. This receptor was identified in a human donor with Susac syndrome. The chain joins TRBV12-3 or TRBV12-4 to TRBJ2-3; D unresolved. What was sequenced was CD4+ T cells from PBMCs. In DNA form, the CDR3 reads TGTGCCAGCAGTTTTTCGTCCCAGGTCGATACGCAGTATTTT. It yields the protein CASSFSSQVDTQYF.